Presented here are 27 T cell receptor beta chains from one specimen sequenced in a study of T cells in localized non-small cell lung cancer. Produced via immunoSEQ multiplex PCR; TCRdb's table is partial and in-frame only. The table includes more than 25,000 clones, approximately 90% detected once. This sample comprised peripheral blood, obtained before any cancer treatment. These receptors were collected from a woman aged 40-75 years with stage I lung adenocarcinoma.

This clone is a singleton in its sample. The V call is TRBV28, the J call TRBJ2-1; 9 bases match TRBD1. This CDR3 is 15 amino acids long. Germline CDR1 and CDR2: MDHEN and SYDVKM. V was pared by 1 base and J by 4 bases, with 2 bases of the junction left unmatched. The CDR3 region is CASSLYRGLYNEQFF. The CDR3 DNA reads TGTGCCAGCAGTTTATACAGGGGGCTGTACAATGAGCAGTTCTTC.

This rearrangement joins TRBV29-1 to TRBJ2-7; D may be TRBD1 (6 bases). V gave up 7 bases and J gave up 2 bases, with 18 bases separating them. The germline V gene has CDR1 SQVTM and CDR2 ANQGSEA. This CDR3 has 14 residues. CDR3 sequence (DNA): TGCAGCGCTAGAAAGGCGGACAGTGCCTACGAGCAGTACTTC. This translates into CSARKADSAYEQYF.

The gene calls are TRBV7-9 and TRBJ2-1, with D perhaps TRBD1 (5 bases). The CDR3 has 15 amino acids. The ends were cut back, 1 base at V and 3 bases at J, with 10 bases in the middle. Germline CDR1 reads SEHNR; CDR2 reads FQNEAQ (reference sequence). This CDR3 is CASSLGSGHYNEQFF. DNA for the CDR3: TGTGCCAGCAGCTTAGGTTCAGGGCACTACAATGAGCAGTTCTTC.

This clone came up once. The chain couples TRBV27 to TRBJ2-5; D may be TRBD1 (6 bases). The J call is doubtful: the DNA matches TRBJ2-7 better. There are 17 residues in the CDR3. Germline CDR1 MNHEY, CDR2 SMNVEV (reference sequence). The CDR3 loop is CASSSTRQVLSSYEQYF. CDR3 coding DNA: TGTGCCAGCAGTTCCACCCGACAGGTACTAAGCTCCTACGAGCAGTACTTC.

The chain is built from TRBV2 and TRBJ1-2; D may be TRBD1 (5 bases). Between the trimmed V and J ends, which lost 6 bases and 5 bases, there was a span of 16 bases. Germline V gene sequence: CDR1 SNHLY, CDR2 FYNNEI. CDR3 length equals 14 residues. The CDR3 spells CASSELLGGYGYTF. The CDR3, as DNA: TGTGCCAGCAGCGAACTGTTGGGGGGTTATGGCTACACCTTC.

V and J are TRBV7-9 and TRBJ2-7, with D unresolved. V was clipped by 1 base and J by 7 bases, with 8 bases between them. The CDR3 loop spans 12 amino acids. Germline lookup yields CDR1 SEHNR and CDR2 FQNEAQ (reference sequence). The CDR3 DNA reads as TGTGCCAGCAGCTTAGAGTTTGTTGAGCAGTACTTC. It translates to CASSLEFVEQYF.

This clone was detected only a few times. The V call is TRBV18, the J call TRBJ2-1; maybe TRBD2 (5 bases). Trimming took off 6 bases at V and 6 bases at J, with 18 bases between the two ends. Germline assignment: CDR1 KGHSH and CDR2 LQKENI. CDR3 size: 15 residues. CDR3 in amino acids: CASSQLLGLTNEQFF. The CDR3 DNA sequence: TGTGCCAGCTCTCAGCTGCTCGGACTTACCAATGAGCAGTTCTTC.

The chain uses TRBV28 and TRBJ2-2; D may match TRBD1 or TRBD2 (5 bases each). The ends were cut back, 2 bases at V and 3 bases at J, with 13 bases in the middle. The CDR3 is 16 amino acids. The germline CDR1 and CDR2 sequences are MDHEN and SYDVKM. The CDR3 reads CASSLLRGADTGELFF. The CDR3 region has the DNA TGTGCCAGCAGTTTACTTAGAGGGGCGGACACCGGGGAGCTGTTTTTT.

This chain links TRBV19 with TRBJ2-1, with a weak D call TRBD2 (5 bases). V was cut by 1 base and J by 6 bases, with 10 bases left in between. This CDR3 spans 14 amino acids. CDR1 LNHDA and CDR2 SQIVND come from the germline V gene (reference sequence). In DNA form, the CDR3 reads TGTGCCAGTAGTATAGTCGACGGGGTCAATGAGCAGTTCTTC. Its translation is CASSIVDGVNEQFF.

The genes are TRBV7-9 and TRBJ2-5; the D is unclear. Trimming removed 1 base at V and 1 base at J, with 4 bases between. CDR3 length: 13 amino acids. CDR1 and CDR2 from the germline V gene are SEHNR and FQNEAQ (reference sequence). Here the CDR3 reads CASSLGGQETQYF. The CDR3 DNA follows: TGTGCCAGCAGCTTAGGTGGCCAAGAGACCCAGTACTTC.

The chain links TRBV7-3 to TRBJ2-1; 9 nucleotides align to TRBD1. After removal of 5 bases from V and 10 bases from J, the junction contained 6 bases not matched to a gene. CDR1 SGHTA and CDR2 FQGTGA come from the germline V gene. The length of the CDR3 is 13 residues. The CDR3 region has the DNA TGTGCCAGCAGCATGGACAGGGGACGGGAGCAGTTCTTC. It is translated as CASSMDRGREQFF.

V is TRBV9 and J is TRBJ1-1; D is uncertain. Trimming shortened V by 0 bases and J by 1 base, and 10 bases separated the two germline ends. The CDR3 loop spans 15 amino acids. Germline V gene data show CDR1 as SGDLS and CDR2 as YYNGEE. In nucleotides, the CDR3 is TGTGCCAGCAGCGTAGGGTTAGGCGAGAACACTGAAGCTTTCTTT. Protein: CASSVGLGENTEAFF.

The chain is built from TRBV5-3 and TRBJ2-1; TRBD1 matches 12 bases. TRBV5-3 is annotated as an ORF whose role is uncertain. This CDR3 comprises 18 residues. Trimming cost V 3 bases and J 3 bases; bases outside gene matches: 10. CDR3 nucleotide sequence: TGTGCCAGAAGCTCCGCCGGGGGACAGGGGGCGATCTACAATGAGCAGTTCTTC. This translates into CARSSAGGQGAIYNEQFF.

The chain links TRBV28 to TRBJ1-2; D is undetermined. Trimming cost V 5 bases and J 6 bases, with 16 bases left between them. The CDR3 contains 14 residues. Germline V gene data show CDR1 as MDHEN and CDR2 as SYDVKM. The CDR3: CASSPSEERDGYTF. The CDR3 DNA follows: TGTGCCAGCAGTCCGTCCGAAGAGCGGGATGGCTACACCTTC.

The chain uses TRBV2 and TRBJ2-7, with 7 positions matching TRBD1. Germline CDR1 SNHLY, CDR2 FYNNEI. Trimming took 5 bases from V and 0 from J; bases not matched to a gene: 4. This CDR3 contains 14 residues. CDR3 in amino acids: CASSMGDSSYEQYF. The CDR3, as DNA: TGTGCCAGCAGTATGGGGGACAGCTCCTACGAGCAGTACTTC.

This clone was recorded once. This chain joins TRBV29-1 and TRBJ2-3; D is unresolved. The CDR3 has 13 amino acids. CDR1 SQVTM and CDR2 ANQGSEA come from the germline V gene. The V end lost 6 bases, the J end lost 4 bases, and 14 bases lay between the germline ends. CDR3 in DNA: TGCAGCGTCACCAAGGATTCTCCAGATACGCAGTATTTT. This codes for CSVTKDSPDTQYF.

About this clone: Compared with germline, one end of the junction differs, possibly owing to a read error. The chain has TRBV28 and TRBJ2-2; 7 nucleotides agree with TRBD1. The CDR3 runs to 14 residues. From germline, CDR1 is MDHEN and CDR2 SYDVKM. The CDR3 spells CAGRGTASTGELFF. In nucleotides, the CDR3 is TGTGCCGGCAGAGGGACAGCGAGCACCGGGGAGCTGTTTTTT.

CDR3 nucleotides: TGTGCCAGCAGCAGGGACCTGGACGGTTCACCCCTCCACTTT. Its protein product is CASSRDLDGSPLHF. The genes are TRBV7-9 and TRBJ1-6; D is possibly TRBD1 (5 bases). With 5 bases removed from V and 9 bases from J, the gap between germline ends came to 14 bases. The germline gives CDR1 SEHNR, CDR2 FQNEAQ (reference sequence). CDR3 size: 14 residues.

The chain is built from TRBV19 and TRBJ1-1; the match to TRBD1 covers 8 bases. Germline lookup yields CDR1 LNHDA and CDR2 SQIVND (reference sequence). The CDR3 totals 14 residues. Trimming removed 8 bases from V and 6 bases from J; junction bases left unmatched: 11. The CDR3 region has the DNA TGTGCCAGTTGGCTCGGACAGGGCATTCCTGAAGCTTTCTTT. It codes for CASWLGQGIPEAFF. Based on the CDR3 plus reference TRBV19 and TRBJ1-1, the full variable domain is DGGITQSPKYLFRKEGQNVTLSCEQNLNHDAMYWYRQDPGQGLRLIYYSQIVNDFQKGDIAEGYSVSREKKESFPLTVTSAQKNPTAFYLCASWLGQGIPEAFFGQGTRLTVV.

The V gene is TRBV7-2, the J gene TRBJ1-5; D is unresolved. Germline V gene data show CDR1 as SGHTA and CDR2 as FQGNSA. The CDR3 loop spans 12 amino acids. V was cut by 4 bases and J by 4 bases, with 5 bases left in between. The CDR3 loop reads CASSSGNQPQHF. The CDR3 DNA sequence: TGTGCCAGCAGCTCAGGAAATCAGCCCCAGCATTTT.

The chain employs TRBV7-2 and TRBJ2-2, with D uncertain. V was pared by 5 bases and J by 5 bases, with 15 bases between. Germline-derived CDR1 and CDR2 are SGHTA and FQGNSA. The CDR3 covers 15 residues. The CDR3 DNA reads TGTGCCAGCAGCCCTAACGGGCGAGGTACCGGGGAGCTGTTTTTT. It is translated as CASSPNGRGTGELFF.

This clone occurred once. The chain uses TRBV7-8 and TRBJ1-1, with unresolved D. This CDR3 spans 15 amino acids. Germline lookup yields CDR1 SGHVS and CDR2 FQNEAQ. V gave up 1 base and J gave up 4 bases, with 13 bases separating them. The CDR3 DNA sequence: TGTGCCAGCAGCTTAGTTTCGGGCATGAGCACTGAAGCTTTCTTT. Amino acid sequence: CASSLVSGMSTEAFF. Full variable domain (missing parts from reference TRBV7-8 and TRBJ1-1): GAGVSQSPRYKVAKRGQDVALRCDPISGHVSLFWYQQALGQGPEFLTYFQNEAQLDKSGLPSDRFFAERPEGSVSTLKIQRTQQEDSAVYLCASSLVSGMSTEAFFGQGTRLTVV.

The chain combines TRBV4-1 with TRBJ2-1; D possibly corresponds to TRBD1 (6 bases). Germline V gene sequence: CDR1 MGHRA, CDR2 YSYEKL. V lost 1 base to trimming and J lost 7 bases, with 11 bases between them. The length of the CDR3 is 14 residues. Written as DNA, the CDR3 is TGCGCCAGCAGCCAAGGGCAGGGGACGAATGAGCAGTTCTTC. This sequence encodes CASSQGQGTNEQFF.

V is TRBV5-3 and J is TRBJ2-7, with 7 bases identical to TRBD1. TRBV5-3 is an ORF, and what it does is uncertain. This CDR3 is 13 amino acids long. J gave up 8 bases and V 0 bases, and 5 bases lay outside the gene matches. The CDR3 protein is CARSLGRGSKQYF. The CDR3 region has the DNA TGTGCCAGAAGCTTGGGCAGGGGGAGTAAGCAGTACTTC.

The rearrangement uses TRBV11-3 and TRBJ2-1, with TRBD2 matching 14 bases. Germline V gives CDR1 SGHNT, CDR2 YENEEA. Germline trimming cut 3 bases from V and 9 bases from J; bases unmatched to any gene: 7. This CDR3 is 16 amino acids long. CDR3 nucleotide sequence: TGTGCCAGCAGCTTCGGGGCCGGGACTAGCGGGAGTGAGCAGTTCTTC. It encodes CASSFGAGTSGSEQFF.

The V gene is TRBV28, the J gene TRBJ2-7; D remains ambiguous. V lost 6 bases, J lost 2 bases, and 20 bases lay in between. Germline CDR1 MDHEN, CDR2 SYDVKM. This CDR3 spans 16 amino acids. The CDR3 sequence: CASSLTSFGDAYEQYF. The CDR3 DNA reads TGTGCCAGCAGCCTTACCTCCTTTGGGGATGCCTACGAGCAGTACTTC.

The gene calls are TRBV7-8 and TRBJ2-7, with 9 bases identical to TRBD1. The CDR3 extends over 16 amino acids. Unmatched junction bases numbered 7, after V lost 2 bases and J lost 2 bases. Germline V gene lookup returns CDR1 SGHVS and CDR2 FQNEAQ. CDR3 protein: CASSLPRDRATYEQYF. CDR3 sequence (DNA): TGTGCCAGCAGCTTACCCCGGGACAGGGCTACCTACGAGCAGTACTTC. The full variable domain, rest sourced from reference TRBV7-8 and TRBJ2-7, is GAGVSQSPRYKVAKRGQDVALRCDPISGHVSLFWYQQALGQGPEFLTYFQNEAQLDKSGLPSDRFFAERPEGSVSTLKIQRTQQEDSAVYLCASSLPRDRATYEQYFGPGTRLTVT.